These 6 T cell receptor beta chains originate from one sample sequenced in a study of T-cell reconstitution after alpha-beta-depleted transplantation in children. Unique molecular identifiers were incorporated during preparation of the TCRbeta library. TCRdb used MiXCR to reprocess the PCR reads, holding one entry per CDR3 protein. The sample carries around 80,000 distinct CDR3 sequences, around 18% recorded once. The sequenced sample was PBMCs, mostly from graft donor cells, obtained 360 days after TCRalphabeta/CD19-depleted stem cell transplant. All receptors come from a male patient aged 2-10 years who had a stem cell transplant for acute lymphoblastic leukemia, so the T cells may come from the graft donor.

The sample holds many counts of this clonotype. In DNA form, the CDR3 reads TGTGCCAGCAGCCGAATGTGGGAGACCCAGTACTTC. Translating gives CASSRMWETQYF. The chain has TRBV7-6 and TRBJ2-5; D is unresolved. V was pared by 5 bases and J by 5 bases, with 9 bases between. The CDR3 has 12 residues. Germline V gives CDR1 SGHVS, CDR2 FNYEAQ.

The rearrangement joins TRBV7-9 to TRBJ1-1; D ambiguous. The CDR3 is 15 residues long. V was pared by 5 bases and J by 4 bases, with 17 bases between. CDR1 SEHNR and CDR2 FQNEAQ come from the germline V gene (reference sequence). The CDR3 loop is CASSPKSSWGTEAFF. DNA for the CDR3: TGTGCCAGCAGCCCCAAAAGCTCCTGGGGCACTGAAGCTTTCTTT.

The gene calls are TRBV5-1 and TRBJ2-4, with 7 bases lining up with TRBD1. Per the germline V gene, CDR1 is SGHRS and CDR2 is YFSETQ. V trimming: 4 bases; J trimming: 0 bases; junction bases outside the gene matches: 7. The CDR3 is made up of 16 amino acids. In nucleotides, the CDR3 is TGCGCCAGCAGCGTCGGGACAGCCGTAGCCAAAAACATTCAGTACTTC. It encodes CASSVGTAVAKNIQYF.

The sample holds many counts of this clonotype. V gene TRBV12-3 or TRBV12-4 combines with J gene TRBJ2-1; possible D gene TRBD2, 6 bases. The CDR3 is 15 residues long. Trimming took 6 bases from V and 0 from J, leaving 12 bases between them. The CDR3 DNA sequence: TGTGCCAGCAGCCTAACCGGGAGCTCCTACAATGAGCAGTTCTTC. It yields the protein CASSLTGSSYNEQFF.

This chain connects TRBV7-6 to TRBJ2-3; TRBD2 agrees at 7 bases. J was trimmed by 0 bases and V by 5 bases; bases with no gene match: 5. From germline, CDR1 is SGHVS and CDR2 FNYEAQ. This CDR3 contains 15 residues. The CDR3 sequence is CASSPTGLSTDTQYF. CDR3 DNA: TGTGCCAGCAGCCCAACGGGACTAAGCACAGATACGCAGTATTTT.

This clonotype was recorded at least ten times. The V call is TRBV5-5, the J call TRBJ2-7, with D uncertain. Deletions cut 2 bases from V and 3 bases from J, with 12 bases between. CDR3 size: 14 residues. Germline V CDR1 and CDR2: SGHKS, YYEKEE (reference sequence). CDR3 sequence: CASSFLPMDYEQYF. Here the CDR3 DNA reads TGTGCCAGCAGCTTCCTTCCCATGGACTACGAGCAGTACTTC.